This TCR beta chain emerged from a study of T cell responses to AZD1222 COVID-19 vaccine. Findings and caveats of the study: Within unmutated variant regions lay the reported targets of nearly half of spike-specific TCRs.

The CDR3 runs to 16 residues. The J segment lost 1 base and the V segment lost 3 bases, leaving 4 bases of the junction unmatched. Germline CDR1 and CDR2: WNHNN and SYGVQD (reference sequence). Some clones are missing from TCRdb's copy, which holds only in-frame ones; the method was immunoSEQ multiplex PCR. Among 68,000 or so clones listed, 88% were seen once. Concerning this clone: Antigen: not known.

Here the sequenced sample was peripheral blood, taken on day 0 of AZD1222 vaccination. This chain uses TRBV10-1 with TRBJ2-5; TRBD2 aligns across 11 bases. This receptor was taken from an adult in good health. Written as DNA, the CDR3 is TGCGCCAGCAGTGAAGGTAGCGGGAGGGCCCAAGAGACCCAGTACTTC. Its protein is CASSEGSGRAQETQYF.